A single sample is the source of the 2 T cell receptor beta chains below, sequenced in a study of cytomegalovirus exposure and HLA in healthy donors. The table came from immunoSEQ multiplex PCR; TCRdb's copy has only in-frame clones and leaves some out. The sample has roughly 220,000 clones; around nine tenths are singletons. The specimen was PBMCs. Receptors were obtained from a woman aged 18-29 years in good health and CMV-seronegative.

V and J are TRBV28 and TRBJ2-1; no clear D. Germline CDR1 MDHEN, CDR2 SYDVKM. The CDR3 contains 13 residues. V was pared by 6 bases and J by 2 bases, with 8 bases between. In DNA form, the CDR3 reads TGTGCCAGCAGCCCTCTAGCCTACAATGAGCAGTTCTTC. Its translation is CASSPLAYNEQFF.

The chain carries TRBV6-6 and TRBJ2-1; 8 nucleotides align to TRBD1. This CDR3 spans 15 amino acids. The germline V gene has CDR1 MNHNY and CDR2 SVGAGI (reference sequence). V lost 5 bases, J lost 3 bases, and 6 bases stayed unmatched. DNA of the CDR3: TGTGCCAGCAGTGAGGACAGGGATGGCTACAATGAGCAGTTCTTC. As protein: CASSEDRDGYNEQFF.